These 2 T cell receptor beta chains originate from one sample sequenced in a study of T cells in Graves' hyperthyroidism and ophthalmopathy. The TCR beta CDR3 regions underwent amplification using RNA transcripts as the source. RT-PCR in the first round (using the HTBI primer set) targeted the TCR CDR3. TCRdb re-analysed the multiplex PCR reads in MiXCR, keeping a single row per CDR3 protein. This table has a few hundred thousand distinct CDR3 sequences, 15% to 20% appearing once. Sequencing was carried out using blood. These receptor sequences come from a woman between 18 and 29 years old with Graves' hyperthyroidism.

This clonotype was seen ten or more times. CDR3 amino acids: CASSEGDREFAFF. DNA of the CDR3: TGTGCCAGCAGTGAAGGGGACAGGGAATTTGCTTTCTTT. V usage is TRBV2 and J usage is TRBJ1-1; 9 bases map to TRBD1. The CDR3 spans 13 residues. Germline loops: CDR1 SNHLY, CDR2 FYNNEI. Trimming at V came to 1 base and at J to 11 bases, leaving 5 bases not matched to a gene. The complete variable domain, with remaining parts taken from reference TRBV2 and TRBJ1-1, reads EPEVTQTPSHQVTQMGQEVILRCVPISNHLYFYWYRQILGQKVEFLVSFYNNEISEKSEIFDDQFSVERPDGSNFTLKIRSTKLEDSAMYFCASSEGDREFAFFGQGTRLTVV.

The genes are TRBV18 and TRBJ1-3; D is undetermined. This CDR3 comprises 16 residues. The germline V gene has CDR1 KGHSH and CDR2 LQKENI. The V and J ends lost 4 bases and 0 bases respectively, with 13 bases between them. The CDR3 DNA is TGTGCCAGCTCACTGTGGACGGGAATCTCTGGAAACACCATATATTTT. Its translation is CASSLWTGISGNTIYF.